These 14 T cell receptor beta chains share one sample of origin, sequenced in a study of control samples from healthy donors and cancer patients. The repertoire was sequenced with immunoSEQ multiplex PCR; TCRdb's copy has only in-frame clones and lacks some. Altogether fewer than 200,000 clones are present, 80% to 90% being singletons, with the ten largest covering over 4%. Material for sequencing was blood. These receptors originate from a woman aged 25 to 39 in good health.

This clone turned up a few times. J is TRBJ2-5 and V is TRBV25-1; tentative D call: TRBD2 (7 bases). The V gene lost 2 bases and the J gene lost 1 base, with 17 bases spanning the gap. The CDR3 consists of 17 residues. CDR1 is MGHDK, CDR2 SYGVNS, per germline. CDR3 amino acids: CASSEGGAREIQETQYF. CDR3 DNA: TGTGCCAGCAGTGAAGGGGGGGCTAGGGAGATCCAAGAGACCCAGTACTTC. Together with reference TRBV25-1 and TRBJ2-5, the CDR3 gives the full variable domain: EADIYQTPRYLVIGTGKKITLECSQTMGHDKMYWYQQDPGMELHLIHYSYGVNSTEKGDLSSESTVSRIRTEHFPLTLESARPSHTSQYLCASSEGGAREIQETQYFGPGTRLLVL.

The rearrangement links TRBV5-4 to TRBJ1-5; D call uncertain. CDR3 length equals 13 residues. The germline V gene encodes CDR1 SGHNT and CDR2 YYREEE (reference sequence). Trimming cost V 4 bases and J 5 bases, with 10 bases left between them. The CDR3 DNA reads as TGTGCCAGCAGCCCCGGGGAGGATCAGCCCCAGCATTTT. The encoded protein is CASSPGEDQPQHF. The variable domain in full, with the rest retrieved from reference TRBV5-4 and TRBJ1-5, is ETGVTQSPTHLIKTRGQQVTLRCSSQSGHNTVSWYQQALGQGPQFIFQYYREEENGRGNFPPRFSGLQFPNYSSELNVNALELDDSALYLCASSPGEDQPQHFGDGTRLSIL.

This chain uses TRBV27 with TRBJ2-1, with D maybe TRBD1 (5 bases). Trimming took off 4 bases at V and 0 bases at J, with 7 bases between the two ends. CDR3 length: 14 amino acids. Germline CDR1 is MNHEY and CDR2 is SMNVEV (reference sequence). CDR3 bases: TGTGCCAGCAGTTATGACAGCTCCTACAATGAGCAGTTCTTC. It translates to CASSYDSSYNEQFF.

The genes are TRBV6-5 and TRBJ2-7, with D possibly matching TRBD1 (6 bases). The CDR3 sequence is 15 residues long. Deletions cut 0 bases from V and 2 bases from J, with 11 bases between. CDR1 is MNHEY, CDR2 SVGAGI, per germline. The DNA of the CDR3 is TGTGCCAGCAGTTACTCGAGGACAGCGACCTACGAGCAGTACTTC. As protein: CASSYSRTATYEQYF.

J is TRBJ1-1 and V is TRBV9; 8 nucleotides align to TRBD1. CDR1 is SGDLS, CDR2 YYNGEE, per germline. J was trimmed by 5 bases and V by 4 bases; bases with no gene match: 10. The CDR3 contains 15 residues. The CDR3 bases are TGTGCCAGCAGCACATCTACAGGGGGAGGGACTGAAGCTTTCTTT. Protein sequence: CASSTSTGGGTEAFF.

The chain recombines TRBV7-8 with TRBJ2-7; D uncertain. CDR1 SGHVS and CDR2 FQNEAQ come from the germline V gene. The CDR3 is 16 amino acids. With 1 base removed from V and 0 bases from J, the gap between germline ends came to 13 bases. CDR3 sequence reads: CASSLGRTPSSYEQYV. CDR3 in DNA: TGTGCCAGCAGCTTAGGAAGGACCCCCAGCTCCTACGAGCAGTACGTC.

The chain recombines TRBV25-1 with TRBJ2-5, with unresolved D. CDR3 length: 13 amino acids. The ends were cut back, 5 bases at V and 2 bases at J, with 9 bases in the middle. Germline loops: CDR1 MGHDK, CDR2 SYGVNS. This CDR3 reads CASSRVGQETQYF. The CDR3 DNA reads as TGTGCCAGCAGTAGGGTCGGGCAAGAGACCCAGTACTTC.

This rearrangement joins TRBV21-1 to TRBJ2-5. TRBV21-1 is a pseudogene. The CDR3 contains 12 residues. In DNA, the CDR3 is TGTCCCCTACGGGGGCCCAAAGAGACCCAGTACTTC. This encodes CPLRGPKETQYF.

This sequence joins TRBV5-1 and TRBJ2-7; 9 positions match TRBD1. Trimming at V came to 4 bases and at J to 6 bases, leaving 8 bases not matched to a gene. Germline V CDR1 and CDR2: SGHRS, YFSETQ. This CDR3 is built from 14 residues. The CDR3 loop reads CASSLDRGYGEQYF. Here the CDR3 DNA reads TGCGCCAGCAGCCTAGACAGGGGGTACGGCGAGCAGTACTTC.

This clone has only a few counts. The rearrangement joins TRBV6-5 to TRBJ1-6; D remains unclear. This CDR3 has 15 residues. The V gene lost 8 bases and the J gene lost 6 bases, with 17 bases spanning the gap. From germline, CDR1 is MNHEY and CDR2 SVGAGI. The CDR3: CASGDGRTANSPLHF. DNA for the CDR3: TGTGCCAGCGGAGACGGACGGACTGCTAATTCACCCCTCCACTTT.

The chain couples TRBV7-9 to TRBJ2-5; the D is unclear. The length of the CDR3 is 13 residues. Germline values: CDR1 SEHNR, CDR2 FQNEAQ (reference sequence). V lost 3 bases to trimming and J lost 2 bases, with 7 bases between them. The CDR3: CASSLVLQETQYF. The CDR3, as DNA: TGTGCCAGCAGCTTGGTCCTGCAAGAGACCCAGTACTTC.

The genes are TRBV9 and TRBJ2-1; D gene unclear. Between the trimmed V and J ends, which lost 4 bases and 2 bases, there was a span of 10 bases. Germline V lookup: CDR1 SGDLS, CDR2 YYNGEE. This CDR3 is built from 14 residues. The CDR3: CASSPRLTYNEQFF. The CDR3 DNA reads TGTGCCAGCAGCCCCAGACTCACCTACAATGAGCAGTTCTTC.

The chain links TRBV5-1 to TRBJ2-2; 7 bases are shared with TRBD2. CDR3 length: 17 amino acids. Germline values: CDR1 SGHRS, CDR2 YFSETQ. The trim removed 0 bases at V and 5 bases at J, leaving 10 bases unmatched. The CDR3 protein is CASSLERGGSSTGELFF. CDR3 sequence (DNA): TGCGCCAGCAGCTTGGAACGCGGCGGGAGTTCAACCGGGGAGCTGTTTTTT.

The chain has TRBV5-6 and TRBJ1-6; TRBD1 agrees at 7 bases. The CDR3 runs to 14 residues. The germline V gene encodes CDR1 SGHDT and CDR2 YYEEEE. The junction had 3 bases not matched to a gene; V was cut back by 2 bases and J by 7 bases. The CDR3 region has the DNA TGTGCCAGCAGCTTCACAGGGGACAATTCACCCCTCCACTTT. It is translated as CASSFTGDNSPLHF.